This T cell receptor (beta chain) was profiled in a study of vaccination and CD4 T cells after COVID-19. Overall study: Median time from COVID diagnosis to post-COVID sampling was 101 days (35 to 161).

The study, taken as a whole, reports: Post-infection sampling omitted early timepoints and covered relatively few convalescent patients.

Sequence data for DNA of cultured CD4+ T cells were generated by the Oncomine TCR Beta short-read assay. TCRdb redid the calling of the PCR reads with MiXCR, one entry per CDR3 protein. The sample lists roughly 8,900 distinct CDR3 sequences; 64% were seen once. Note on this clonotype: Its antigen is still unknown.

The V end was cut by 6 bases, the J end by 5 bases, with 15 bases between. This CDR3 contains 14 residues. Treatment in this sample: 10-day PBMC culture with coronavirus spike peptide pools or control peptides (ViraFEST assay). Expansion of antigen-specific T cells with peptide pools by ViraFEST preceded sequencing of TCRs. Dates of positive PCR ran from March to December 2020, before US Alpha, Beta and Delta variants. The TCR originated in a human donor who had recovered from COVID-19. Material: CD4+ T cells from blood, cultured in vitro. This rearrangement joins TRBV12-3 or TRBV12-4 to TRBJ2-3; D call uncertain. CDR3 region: CASSPSDWVDTQYF. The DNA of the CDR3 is TGTGCCAGCAGCCCGTCTGACTGGGTAGATACGCAGTATTTT.